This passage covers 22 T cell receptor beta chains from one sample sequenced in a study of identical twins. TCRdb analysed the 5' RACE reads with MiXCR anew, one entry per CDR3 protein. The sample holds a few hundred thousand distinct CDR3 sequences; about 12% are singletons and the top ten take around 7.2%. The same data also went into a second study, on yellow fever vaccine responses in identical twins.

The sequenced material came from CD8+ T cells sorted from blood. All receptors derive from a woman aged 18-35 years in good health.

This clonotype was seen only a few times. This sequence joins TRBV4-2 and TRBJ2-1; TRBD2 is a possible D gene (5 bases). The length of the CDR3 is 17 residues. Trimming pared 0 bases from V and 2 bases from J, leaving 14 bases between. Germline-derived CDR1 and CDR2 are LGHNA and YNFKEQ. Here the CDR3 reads CASSQDGSGRPYNEQFF. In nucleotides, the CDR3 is TGTGCCAGCAGCCAAGATGGGTCGGGAAGGCCCTACAATGAGCAGTTCTTC.

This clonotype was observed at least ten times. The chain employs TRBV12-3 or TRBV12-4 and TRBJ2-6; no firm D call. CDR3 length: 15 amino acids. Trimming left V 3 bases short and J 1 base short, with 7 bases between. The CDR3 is CASSFDVSGANVLTF. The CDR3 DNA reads TGTGCCAGCAGTTTTGACGTTTCTGGGGCCAACGTCCTGACTTTC.

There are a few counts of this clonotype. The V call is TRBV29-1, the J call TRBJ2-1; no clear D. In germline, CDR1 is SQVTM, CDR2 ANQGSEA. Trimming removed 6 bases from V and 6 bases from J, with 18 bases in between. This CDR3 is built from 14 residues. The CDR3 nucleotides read TGCAGCGTACAAGGGTTCCTCCGTGGCAATGAGCAGTTCTTC. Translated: CSVQGFLRGNEQFF.

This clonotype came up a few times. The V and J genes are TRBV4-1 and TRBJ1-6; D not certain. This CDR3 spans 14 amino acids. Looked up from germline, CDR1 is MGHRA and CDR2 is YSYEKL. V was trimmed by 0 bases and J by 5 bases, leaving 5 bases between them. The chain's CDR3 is CASSQEGNNSPLHF. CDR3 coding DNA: TGCGCCAGCAGCCAAGAGGGCAATAATTCACCCCTCCACTTT.

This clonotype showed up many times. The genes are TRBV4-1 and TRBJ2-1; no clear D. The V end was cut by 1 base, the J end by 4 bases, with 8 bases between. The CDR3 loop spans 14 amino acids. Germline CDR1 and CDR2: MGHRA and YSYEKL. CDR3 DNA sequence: TGCGCCAGCAGCCAAGGCGGTGCTTACAATGAGCAGTTCTTC. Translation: CASSQGGAYNEQFF.

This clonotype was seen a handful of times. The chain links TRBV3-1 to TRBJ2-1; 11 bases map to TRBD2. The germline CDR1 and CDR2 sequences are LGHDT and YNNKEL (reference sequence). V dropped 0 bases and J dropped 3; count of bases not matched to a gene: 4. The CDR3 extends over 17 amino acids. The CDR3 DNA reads TGTGCCAGCAGCCAAGAAACTAGCGGGGGCCTCTACAATGAGCAGTTCTTC. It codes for CASSQETSGGLYNEQFF.

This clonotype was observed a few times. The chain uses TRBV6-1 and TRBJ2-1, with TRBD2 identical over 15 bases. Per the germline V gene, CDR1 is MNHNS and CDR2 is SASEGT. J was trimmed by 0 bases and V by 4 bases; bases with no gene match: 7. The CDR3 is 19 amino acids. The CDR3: CASSGGLAGGLSSYNEQFF. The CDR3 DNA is TGTGCCAGCAGTGGGGGACTAGCGGGGGGCCTAAGCTCCTACAATGAGCAGTTCTTC.

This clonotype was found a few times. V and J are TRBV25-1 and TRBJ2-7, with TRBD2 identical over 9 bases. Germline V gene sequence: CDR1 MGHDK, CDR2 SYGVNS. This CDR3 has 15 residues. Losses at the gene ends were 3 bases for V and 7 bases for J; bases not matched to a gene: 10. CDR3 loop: CASSEGLGLAVEQYF. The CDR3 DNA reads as TGTGCCAGCAGTGAGGGGCTGGGACTAGCTGTAGAGCAGTACTTC.

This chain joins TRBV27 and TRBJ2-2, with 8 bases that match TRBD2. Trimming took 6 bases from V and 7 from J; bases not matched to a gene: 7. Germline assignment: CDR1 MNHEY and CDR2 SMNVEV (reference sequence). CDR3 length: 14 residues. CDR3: CASSQGLGGGELFF. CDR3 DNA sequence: TGTGCCAGCAGCCAGGGACTAGGGGGCGGGGAGCTGTTTTTT.

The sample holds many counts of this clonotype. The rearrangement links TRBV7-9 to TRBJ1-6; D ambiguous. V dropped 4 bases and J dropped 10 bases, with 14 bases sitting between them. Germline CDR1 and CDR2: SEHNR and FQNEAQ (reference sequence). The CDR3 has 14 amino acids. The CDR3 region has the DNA TGTGCCAGCAGCTCTACCGTCGGACTCTCACCCCTCCACTTT. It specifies CASSSTVGLSPLHF.

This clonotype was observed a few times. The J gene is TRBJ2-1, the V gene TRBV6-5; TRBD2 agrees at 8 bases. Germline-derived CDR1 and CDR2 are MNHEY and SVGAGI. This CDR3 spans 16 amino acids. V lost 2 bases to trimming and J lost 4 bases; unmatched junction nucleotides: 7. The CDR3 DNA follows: TGTGCCAGCAGTTACGACAGCGGGAGAGGATACAATGAGCAGTTCTTC. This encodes CASSYDSGRGYNEQFF.

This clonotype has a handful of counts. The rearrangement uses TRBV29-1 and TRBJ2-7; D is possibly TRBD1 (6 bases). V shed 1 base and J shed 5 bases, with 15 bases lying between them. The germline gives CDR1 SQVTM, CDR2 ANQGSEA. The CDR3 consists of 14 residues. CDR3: CSVEGAQGSNEQYF. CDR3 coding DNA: TGCAGCGTTGAAGGGGCACAGGGTAGCAACGAGCAGTACTTC.

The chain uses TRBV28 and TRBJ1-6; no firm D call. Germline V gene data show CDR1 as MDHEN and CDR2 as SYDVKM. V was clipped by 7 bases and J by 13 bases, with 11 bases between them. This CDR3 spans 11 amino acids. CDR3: CASKSLTPLHF. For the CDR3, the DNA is TGTGCCAGCAAATCCCTAACGCCCCTCCACTTT.

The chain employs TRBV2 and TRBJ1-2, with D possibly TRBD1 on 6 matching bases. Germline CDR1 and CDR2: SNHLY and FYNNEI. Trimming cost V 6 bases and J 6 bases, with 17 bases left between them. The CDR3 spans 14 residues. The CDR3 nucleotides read TGTGCCAGCAGGGGGGAACAGGGATCCCATGGCTACACCTTC. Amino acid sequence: CASRGEQGSHGYTF.

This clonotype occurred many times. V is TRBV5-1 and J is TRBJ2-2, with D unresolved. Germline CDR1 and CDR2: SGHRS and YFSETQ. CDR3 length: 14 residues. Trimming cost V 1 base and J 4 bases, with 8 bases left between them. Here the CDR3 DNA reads TGCGCCAGCAGCTTGAGGTACAGCACCGGGGAGCTGTTTTTT. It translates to CASSLRYSTGELFF. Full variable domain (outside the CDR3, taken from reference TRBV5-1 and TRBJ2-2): KAGVTQTPRYLIKTRGQQVTLSCSPISGHRSVSWYQQTPGQGLQFLFEYFSETQRNKGNFPGRFSGRQFSNSRSEMNVSTLELGDSALYLCASSLRYSTGELFFGEGSRLTVL.

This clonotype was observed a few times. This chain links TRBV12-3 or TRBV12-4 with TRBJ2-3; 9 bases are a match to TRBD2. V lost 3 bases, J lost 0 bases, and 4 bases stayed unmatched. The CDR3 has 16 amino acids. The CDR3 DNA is TGTGCCAGCAGTTTCCTAGCGGGATGGAGCACAGATACGCAGTATTTT. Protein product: CASSFLAGWSTDTQYF.

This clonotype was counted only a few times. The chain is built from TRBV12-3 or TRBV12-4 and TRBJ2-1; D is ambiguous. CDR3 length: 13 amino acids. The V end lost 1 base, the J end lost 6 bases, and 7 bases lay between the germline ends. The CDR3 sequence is CASSLGKTNEQFF. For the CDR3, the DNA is TGTGCCAGCAGTTTAGGGAAAACCAATGAGCAGTTCTTC.

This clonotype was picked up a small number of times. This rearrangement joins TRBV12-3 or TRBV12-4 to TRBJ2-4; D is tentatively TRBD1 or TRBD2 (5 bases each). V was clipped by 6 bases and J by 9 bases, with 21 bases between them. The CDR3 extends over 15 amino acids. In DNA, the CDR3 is TGTGCCAGCAGGCCCGCGGAGGTTCATGGGGGCATTCAGTACTTC. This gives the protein CASRPAEVHGGIQYF.

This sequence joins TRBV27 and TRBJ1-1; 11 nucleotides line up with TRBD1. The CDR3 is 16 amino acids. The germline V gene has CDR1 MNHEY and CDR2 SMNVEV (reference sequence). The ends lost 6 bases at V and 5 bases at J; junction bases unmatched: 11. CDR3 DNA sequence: TGTGCCAGCAGATTTCGGGACAGGGGGTTTTGGACTGAAGCTTTCTTT. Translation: CASRFRDRGFWTEAFF.

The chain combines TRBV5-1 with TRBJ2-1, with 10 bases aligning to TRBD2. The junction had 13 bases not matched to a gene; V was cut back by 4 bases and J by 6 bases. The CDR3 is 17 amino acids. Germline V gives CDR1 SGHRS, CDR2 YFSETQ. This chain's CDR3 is CASSGGWLAGVGNEQFF. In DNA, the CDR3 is TGCGCCAGCAGCGGGGGGTGGCTAGCGGGAGTCGGCAATGAGCAGTTCTTC.

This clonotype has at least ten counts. The CDR3 DNA follows: TGTGCCAGCAGCTTAGTAGGGACAGGGGACTACGAGCAGTACTTC. This gives the protein CASSLVGTGDYEQYF. The J gene is TRBJ2-7, the V gene TRBV7-9, with 10 nucleotides matching TRBD1. The CDR3 covers 15 residues. CDR1 and CDR2 (germline): SEHNR, FQNEAQ (reference sequence). V lost 1 base, J lost 3 bases, and 3 bases stayed unmatched. The whole variable domain, remainder taken from reference TRBV7-9 and TRBJ2-7, is DTGVSQNPRHKITKRGQNVTFRCDPISEHNRLYWYRQTLGQGPEFLTYFQNEAQLEKSRLLSDRFSAERPKGSFSTLEIQRTEQGDSAMYLCASSLVGTGDYEQYFGPGTRLTVT.

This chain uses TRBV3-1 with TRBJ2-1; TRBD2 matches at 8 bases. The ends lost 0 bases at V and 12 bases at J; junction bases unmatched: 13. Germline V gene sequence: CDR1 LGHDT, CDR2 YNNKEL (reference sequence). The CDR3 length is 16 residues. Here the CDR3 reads CASSQDLSGTRDLQFF. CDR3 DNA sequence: TGTGCCAGCAGCCAAGACCTCTCCGGGACTAGGGATTTGCAGTTCTTC.